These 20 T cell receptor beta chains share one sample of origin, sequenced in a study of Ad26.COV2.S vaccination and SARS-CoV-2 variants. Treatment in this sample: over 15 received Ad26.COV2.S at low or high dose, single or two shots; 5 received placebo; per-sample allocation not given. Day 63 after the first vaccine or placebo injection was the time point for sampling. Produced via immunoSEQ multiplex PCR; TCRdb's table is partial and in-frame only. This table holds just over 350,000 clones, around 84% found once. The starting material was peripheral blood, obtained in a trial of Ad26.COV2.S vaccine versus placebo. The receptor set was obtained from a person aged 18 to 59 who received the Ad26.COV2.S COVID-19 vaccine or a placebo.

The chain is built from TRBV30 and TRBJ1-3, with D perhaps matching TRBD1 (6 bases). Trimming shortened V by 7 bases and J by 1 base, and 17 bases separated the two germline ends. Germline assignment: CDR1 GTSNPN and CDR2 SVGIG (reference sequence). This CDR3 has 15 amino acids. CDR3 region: CAFQGQGYSGNTIYF. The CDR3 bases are TGTGCCTTTCAGGGGCAGGGCTATTCTGGAAACACCATATATTTT.

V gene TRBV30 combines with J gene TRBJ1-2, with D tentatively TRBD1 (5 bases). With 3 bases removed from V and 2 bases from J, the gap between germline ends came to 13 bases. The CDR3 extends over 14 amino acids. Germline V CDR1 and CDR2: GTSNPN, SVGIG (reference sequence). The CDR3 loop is CAWSRDRLNYGYTF. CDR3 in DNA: TGTGCCTGGAGCAGGGACCGATTAAACTATGGCTACACCTTC.

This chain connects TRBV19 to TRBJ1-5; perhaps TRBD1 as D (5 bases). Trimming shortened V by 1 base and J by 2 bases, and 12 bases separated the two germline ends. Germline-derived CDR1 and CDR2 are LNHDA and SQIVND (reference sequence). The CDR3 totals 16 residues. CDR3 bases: TGTGCCAGTAGTATAGTAGGGGATTTAGGCAATCAGCCCCAGCATTTT. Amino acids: CASSIVGDLGNQPQHF.

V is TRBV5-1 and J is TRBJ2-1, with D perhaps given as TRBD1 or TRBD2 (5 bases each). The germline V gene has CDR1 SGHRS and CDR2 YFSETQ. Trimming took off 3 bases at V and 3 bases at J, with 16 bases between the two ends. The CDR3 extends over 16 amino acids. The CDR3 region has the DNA TGCGCCAGCAGCTCCGTAGGAATTGGGGGCTACAATGAGCAGTTCTTC. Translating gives CASSSVGIGGYNEQFF.

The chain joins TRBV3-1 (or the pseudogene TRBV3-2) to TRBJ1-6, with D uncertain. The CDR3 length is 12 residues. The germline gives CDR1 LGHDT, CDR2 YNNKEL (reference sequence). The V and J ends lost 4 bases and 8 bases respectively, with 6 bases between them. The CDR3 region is CASSRGDSPLHF. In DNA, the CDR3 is TGTGCCAGCAGCCGAGGTGATTCACCCCTCCACTTT.

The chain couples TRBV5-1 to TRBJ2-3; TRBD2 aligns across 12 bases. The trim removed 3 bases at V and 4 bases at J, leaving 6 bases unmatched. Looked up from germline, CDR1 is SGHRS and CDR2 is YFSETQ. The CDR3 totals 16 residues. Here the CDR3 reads CASSSTSGSGSDTQYF. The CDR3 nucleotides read TGCGCCAGCAGCTCGACTAGCGGGAGTGGATCAGATACGCAGTATTTT.

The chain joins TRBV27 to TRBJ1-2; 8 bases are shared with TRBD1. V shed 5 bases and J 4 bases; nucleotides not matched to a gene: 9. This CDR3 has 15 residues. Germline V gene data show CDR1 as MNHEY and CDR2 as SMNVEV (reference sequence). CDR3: CASSLQGADAYGYTF. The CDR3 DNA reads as TGTGCCAGCAGTCTCCAGGGGGCGGATGCCTATGGCTACACCTTC.

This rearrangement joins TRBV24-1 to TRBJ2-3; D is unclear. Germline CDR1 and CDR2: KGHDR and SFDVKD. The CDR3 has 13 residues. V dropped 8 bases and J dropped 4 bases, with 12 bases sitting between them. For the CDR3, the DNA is TGTGCCACCACCACCTCGTTGTCAGATACGCAGTATTTT. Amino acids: CATTTSLSDTQYF.

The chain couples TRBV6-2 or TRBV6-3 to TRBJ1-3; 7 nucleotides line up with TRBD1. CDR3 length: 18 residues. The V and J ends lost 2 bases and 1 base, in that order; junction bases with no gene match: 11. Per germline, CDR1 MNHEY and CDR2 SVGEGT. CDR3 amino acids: CASSYGDSVALSGNTIYF. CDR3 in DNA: TGTGCCAGCAGTTACGGGGACAGTGTTGCGCTTTCTGGAAACACCATATATTTT.

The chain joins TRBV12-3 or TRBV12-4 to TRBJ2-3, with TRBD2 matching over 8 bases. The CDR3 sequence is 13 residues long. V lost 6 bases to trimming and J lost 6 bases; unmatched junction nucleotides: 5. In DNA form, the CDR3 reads TGTGCCAGCAGCCAAGCGGGAGCTGATACGCAGTATTTT. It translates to CASSQAGADTQYF.

The CDR3 nucleotides are TGTGCCAGCAGTGAAGAGGGGGGGGCCGGATATGGCTACACCTTC. Amino acids: CASSEEGGAGYGYTF. V and J are TRBV6-1 and TRBJ1-2; possible D gene TRBD1, 6 bases. The V and J ends lost 1 base and 5 bases respectively, with 14 bases between them. The CDR3 has 15 amino acids. CDR1 is MNHNS, CDR2 SASEGT, per germline.

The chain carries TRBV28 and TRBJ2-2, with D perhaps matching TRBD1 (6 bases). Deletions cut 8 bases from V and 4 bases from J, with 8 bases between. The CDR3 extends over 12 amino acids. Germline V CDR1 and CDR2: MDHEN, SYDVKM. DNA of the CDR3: TGTGCCAGCCCGGACAGCACCGGGGAGCTGTTTTTT. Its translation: CASPDSTGELFF. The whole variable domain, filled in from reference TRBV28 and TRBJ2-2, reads DVKVTQSSRYLVKRTGEKVFLECVQDMDHENMFWYRQDPGLGLRLIYFSYDVKMKEKGDIPEGYSVSREKKERFSLILESASTNQTSMYLCASPDSTGELFFGEGSRLTVL.

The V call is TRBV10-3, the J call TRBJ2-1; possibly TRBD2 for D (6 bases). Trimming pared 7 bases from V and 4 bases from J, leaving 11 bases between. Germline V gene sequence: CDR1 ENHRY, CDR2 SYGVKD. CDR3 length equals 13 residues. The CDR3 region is CAINRDSYNEQFF. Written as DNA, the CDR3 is TGTGCCATCAATCGGGACTCTTACAATGAGCAGTTCTTC.

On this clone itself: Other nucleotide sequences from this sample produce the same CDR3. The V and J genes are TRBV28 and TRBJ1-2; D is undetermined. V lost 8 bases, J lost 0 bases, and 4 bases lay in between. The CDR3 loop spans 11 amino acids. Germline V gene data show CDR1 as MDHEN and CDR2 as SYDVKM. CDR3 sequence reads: CASVTNYGYTF. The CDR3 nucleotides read TGTGCCAGCGTTACTAACTATGGCTACACCTTC.

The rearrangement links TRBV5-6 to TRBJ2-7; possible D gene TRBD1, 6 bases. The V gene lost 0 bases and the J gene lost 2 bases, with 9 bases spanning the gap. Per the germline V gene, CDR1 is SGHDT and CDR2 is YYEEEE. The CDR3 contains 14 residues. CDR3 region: CASSLGWGPYEQYF. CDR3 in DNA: TGTGCCAGCAGCTTGGGATGGGGGCCCTACGAGCAGTACTTC.

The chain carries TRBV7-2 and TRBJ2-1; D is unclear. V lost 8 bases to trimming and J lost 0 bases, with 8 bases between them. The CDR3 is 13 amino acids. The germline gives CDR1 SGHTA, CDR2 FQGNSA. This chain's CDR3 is CASWSSSYNEQFF. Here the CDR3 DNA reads TGTGCCAGCTGGTCTAGCTCCTACAATGAGCAGTTCTTC.

CDR3: CASSLAPPSSEITEAFF. The CDR3 nucleotides read TGTGCCAGCAGCTTAGCGCCCCCGTCCTCGGAGATTACTGAAGCTTTCTTT. V is TRBV7-8 and J is TRBJ1-1; the D is unclear. Germline V gene sequence: CDR1 SGHVS, CDR2 FQNEAQ. The CDR3 runs to 17 residues. V was clipped by 0 bases and J by 5 bases, with 19 bases between them.

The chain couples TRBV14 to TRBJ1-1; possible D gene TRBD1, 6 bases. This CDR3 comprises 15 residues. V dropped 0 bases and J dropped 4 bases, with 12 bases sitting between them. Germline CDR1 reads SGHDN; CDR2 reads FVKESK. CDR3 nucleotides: TGTGCCAGCAGCCAAGACGGGGGGCGGTTCACTGAAGCTTTCTTT. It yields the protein CASSQDGGRFTEAFF.

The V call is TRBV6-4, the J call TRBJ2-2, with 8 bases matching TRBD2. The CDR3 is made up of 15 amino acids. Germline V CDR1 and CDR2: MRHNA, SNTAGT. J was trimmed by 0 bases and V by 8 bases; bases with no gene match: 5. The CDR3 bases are TGTGCCAGCTCTCCGGGGGGGCCGAACACCGGGGAGCTGTTTTTT. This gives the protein CASSPGGPNTGELFF.

In DNA form, the CDR3 reads TGTGCCAGCAGACCAATAGGTACCGAGACCCAGTACTTC. Protein: CASRPIGTETQYF. V and J are TRBV2 and TRBJ2-5; no clear D. Trimming removed 6 bases from V and 5 bases from J, with 13 bases in between. The CDR3 loop spans 13 amino acids. The V gene's germline CDR1 is SNHLY and CDR2 FYNNEI.